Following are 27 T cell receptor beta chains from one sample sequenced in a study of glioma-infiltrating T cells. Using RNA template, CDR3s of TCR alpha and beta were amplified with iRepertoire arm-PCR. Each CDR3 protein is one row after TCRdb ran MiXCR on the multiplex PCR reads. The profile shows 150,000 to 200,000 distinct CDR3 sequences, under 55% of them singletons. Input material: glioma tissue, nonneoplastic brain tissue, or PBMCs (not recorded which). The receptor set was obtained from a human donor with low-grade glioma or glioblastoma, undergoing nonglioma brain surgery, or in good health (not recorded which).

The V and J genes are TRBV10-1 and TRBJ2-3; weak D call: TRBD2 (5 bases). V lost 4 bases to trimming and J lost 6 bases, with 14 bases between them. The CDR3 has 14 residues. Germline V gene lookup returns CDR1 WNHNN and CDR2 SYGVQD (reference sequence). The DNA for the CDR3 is TGCGCCAGCAGTGGATTAGGGAGAGCGGATACGCAGTATTTT. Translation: CASSGLGRADTQYF.

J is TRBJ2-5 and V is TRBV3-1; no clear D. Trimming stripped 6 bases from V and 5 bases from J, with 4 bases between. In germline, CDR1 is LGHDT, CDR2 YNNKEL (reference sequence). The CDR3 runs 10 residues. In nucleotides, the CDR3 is TGTGCCAGCAGGCAGGAGACCCAGTACTTC. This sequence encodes CASRQETQYF.

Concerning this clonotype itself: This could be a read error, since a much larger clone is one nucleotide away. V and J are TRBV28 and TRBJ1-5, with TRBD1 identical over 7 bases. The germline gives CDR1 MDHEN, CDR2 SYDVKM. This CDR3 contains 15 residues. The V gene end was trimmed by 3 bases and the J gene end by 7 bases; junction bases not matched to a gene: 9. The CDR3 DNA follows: TGTGCCAGCAGTTTGGCGGGACAGTGGGCCCAGCCCCAGCATTTT. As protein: CASSLAGQWAQPQHF.

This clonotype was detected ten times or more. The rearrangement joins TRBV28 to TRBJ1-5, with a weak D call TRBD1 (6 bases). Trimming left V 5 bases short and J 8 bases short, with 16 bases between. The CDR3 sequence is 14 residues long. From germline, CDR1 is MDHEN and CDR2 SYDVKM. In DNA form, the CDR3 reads TGTGCCAGCAGTACTACAGGAGGGGGGAAGCCCCAGCATTTT. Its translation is CASSTTGGGKPQHF.

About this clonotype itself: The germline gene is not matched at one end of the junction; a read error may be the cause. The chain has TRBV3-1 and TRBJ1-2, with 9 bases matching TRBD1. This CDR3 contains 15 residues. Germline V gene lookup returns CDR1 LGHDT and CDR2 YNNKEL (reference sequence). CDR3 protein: CANSPSPGQGGGYTF. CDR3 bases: TGTGCCAACAGCCCGTCTCCGGGACAGGGAGGTGGCTACACCTTC.

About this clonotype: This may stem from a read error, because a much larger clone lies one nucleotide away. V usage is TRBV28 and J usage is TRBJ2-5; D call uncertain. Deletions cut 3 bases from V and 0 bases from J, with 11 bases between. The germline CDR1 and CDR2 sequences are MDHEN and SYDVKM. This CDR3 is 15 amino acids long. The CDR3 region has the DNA TGTGCCAGCAGTTTCGCGAATGGGAACCAAGAGACCCAGTACTTC. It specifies CASSFANGNQETQYF.

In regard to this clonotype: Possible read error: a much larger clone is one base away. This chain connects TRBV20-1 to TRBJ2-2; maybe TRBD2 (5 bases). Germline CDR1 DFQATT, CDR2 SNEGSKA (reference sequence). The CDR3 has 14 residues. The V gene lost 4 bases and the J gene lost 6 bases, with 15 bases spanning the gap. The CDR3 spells CSAIARVASGELFF. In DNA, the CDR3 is TGCAGTGCTATAGCTAGAGTAGCGTCCGGGGAGCTGTTTTTT.

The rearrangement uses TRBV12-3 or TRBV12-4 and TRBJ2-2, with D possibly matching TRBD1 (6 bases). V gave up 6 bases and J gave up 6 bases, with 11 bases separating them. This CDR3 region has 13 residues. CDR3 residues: CASSTGTPGELFF. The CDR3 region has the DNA TGTGCCAGCAGCACCGGGACACCCGGGGAGCTGTTTTTT.

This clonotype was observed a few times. The CDR3 nucleotides read TGTGCCAGCAGCTTAGCCGGAGGGCCGAAAGAGCAGTACTTC. This encodes CASSLAGGPKEQYF. The chain recombines TRBV7-8 with TRBJ2-7; tentative D call: TRBD2 (6 bases). The CDR3 totals 14 residues. Per germline, CDR1 SGHVS and CDR2 FQNEAQ. The germline V and J ends were trimmed by 0 bases and 7 bases, with 13 bases remaining between them.

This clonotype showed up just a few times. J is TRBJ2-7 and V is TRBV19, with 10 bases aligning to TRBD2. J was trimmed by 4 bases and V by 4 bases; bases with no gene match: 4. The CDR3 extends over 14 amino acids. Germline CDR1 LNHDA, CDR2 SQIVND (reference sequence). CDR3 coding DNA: TGTGCCAGTAGTAAACTAGCGGGAAGGTACGAGCAGTACTTC. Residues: CASSKLAGRYEQYF.

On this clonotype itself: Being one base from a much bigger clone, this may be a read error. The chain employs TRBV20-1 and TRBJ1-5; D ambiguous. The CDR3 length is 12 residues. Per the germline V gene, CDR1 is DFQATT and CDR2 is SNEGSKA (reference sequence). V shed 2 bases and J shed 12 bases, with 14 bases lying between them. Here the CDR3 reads CSARPDDRHQHF. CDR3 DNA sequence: TGCAGTGCTAGACCGGACGACCGGCACCAGCATTTT.

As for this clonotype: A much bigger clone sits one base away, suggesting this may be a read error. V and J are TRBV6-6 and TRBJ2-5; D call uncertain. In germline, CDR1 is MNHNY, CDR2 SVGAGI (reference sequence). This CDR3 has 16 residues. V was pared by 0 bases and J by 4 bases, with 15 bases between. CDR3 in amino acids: CASSYSPLAQVETQYF. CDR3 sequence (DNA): TGTGCCAGCAGTTACTCCCCATTGGCACAAGTAGAGACCCAGTACTTC.

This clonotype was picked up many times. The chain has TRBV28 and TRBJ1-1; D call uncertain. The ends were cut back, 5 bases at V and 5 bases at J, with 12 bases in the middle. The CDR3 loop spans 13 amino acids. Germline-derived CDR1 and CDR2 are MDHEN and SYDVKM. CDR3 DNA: TGTGCCAGCAGTAACACAGCGACTACTGAAGCTTTCTTT. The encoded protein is CASSNTATTEAFF. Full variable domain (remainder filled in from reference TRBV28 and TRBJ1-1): DVKVTQSSRYLVKRTGEKVFLECVQDMDHENMFWYRQDPGLGLRLIYFSYDVKMKEKGDIPEGYSVSREKKERFSLILESASTNQTSMYLCASSNTATTEAFFGQGTRLTVV.

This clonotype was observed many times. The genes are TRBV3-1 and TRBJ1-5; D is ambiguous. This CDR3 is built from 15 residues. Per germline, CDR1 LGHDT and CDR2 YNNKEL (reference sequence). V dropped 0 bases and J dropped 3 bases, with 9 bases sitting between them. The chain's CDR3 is CASSQDPFTNQPQHF. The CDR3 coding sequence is TGTGCCAGCAGCCAAGACCCGTTTACCAATCAGCCCCAGCATTTT.

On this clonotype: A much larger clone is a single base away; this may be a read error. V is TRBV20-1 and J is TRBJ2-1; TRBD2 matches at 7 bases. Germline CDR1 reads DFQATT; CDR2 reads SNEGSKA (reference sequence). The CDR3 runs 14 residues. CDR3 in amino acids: CSARIPGRGNGQFF. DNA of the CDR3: TGCAGTGCTAGAATCCCAGGGAGGGGTAATGGGCAGTTCTTC.

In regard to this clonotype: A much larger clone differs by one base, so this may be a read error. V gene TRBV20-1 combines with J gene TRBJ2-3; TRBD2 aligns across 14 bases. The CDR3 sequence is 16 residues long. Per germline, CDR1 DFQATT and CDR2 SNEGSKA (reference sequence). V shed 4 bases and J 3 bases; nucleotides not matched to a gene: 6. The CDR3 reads CSATTRLAGGTDTQYF. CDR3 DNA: TGCAGTGCTACGACTCGACTAGCGGGAGGGACAGATACGCAGTATTTT.

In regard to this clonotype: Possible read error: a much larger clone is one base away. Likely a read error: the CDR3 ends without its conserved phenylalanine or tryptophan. The CDR3 region has the DNA TGTGCCACCAGCAGCCGGGACAGGAGCTTCCAAGAGACCCAGTACTAC. The encoded protein is CATSSRDRSFQETQYY. This chain connects TRBV15 to TRBJ2-5; 8 bases are shared with TRBD1. There are 16 residues in the CDR3. Per the germline V gene, CDR1 is LNHNV and CDR2 is YYDKDF (reference sequence). The V and J ends lost 3 bases and 1 base, in that order; junction bases with no gene match: 7.

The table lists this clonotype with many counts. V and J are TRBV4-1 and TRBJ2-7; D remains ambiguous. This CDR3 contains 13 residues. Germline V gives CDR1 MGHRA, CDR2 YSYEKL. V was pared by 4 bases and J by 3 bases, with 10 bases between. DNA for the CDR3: TGCGCCAGCAGCCCCATGAGCTTCTACGAGCAGTACTTC. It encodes CASSPMSFYEQYF.

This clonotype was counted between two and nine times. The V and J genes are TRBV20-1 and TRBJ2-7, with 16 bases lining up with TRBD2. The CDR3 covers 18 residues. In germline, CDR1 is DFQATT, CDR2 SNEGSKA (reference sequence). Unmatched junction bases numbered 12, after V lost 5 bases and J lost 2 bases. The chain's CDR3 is CSAQLLGTSGRDPYEQYF. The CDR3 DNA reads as TGCAGTGCTCAGCTCCTCGGGACTAGCGGGAGGGATCCCTACGAGCAGTACTTC.

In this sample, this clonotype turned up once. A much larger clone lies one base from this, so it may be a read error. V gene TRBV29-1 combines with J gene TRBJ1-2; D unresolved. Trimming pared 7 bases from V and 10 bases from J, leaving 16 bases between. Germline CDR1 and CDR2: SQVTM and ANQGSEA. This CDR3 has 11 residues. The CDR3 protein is CSAGEQNPYTF. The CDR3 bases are TGCAGCGCCGGAGAGCAAAATCCCTACACCTTC.

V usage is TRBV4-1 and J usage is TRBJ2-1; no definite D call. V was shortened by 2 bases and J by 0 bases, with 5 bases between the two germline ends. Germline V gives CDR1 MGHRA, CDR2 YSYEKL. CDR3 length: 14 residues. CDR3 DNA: TGCGCCAGCAGCCAAAGGAGCTCCTACAATGAGCAGTTCTTC. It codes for CASSQRSSYNEQFF.

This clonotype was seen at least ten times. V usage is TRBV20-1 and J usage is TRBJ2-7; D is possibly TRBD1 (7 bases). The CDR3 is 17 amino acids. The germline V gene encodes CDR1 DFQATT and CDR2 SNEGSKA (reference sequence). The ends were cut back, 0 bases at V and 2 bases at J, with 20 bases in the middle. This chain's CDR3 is CSARDGGQTPLPYEQYF. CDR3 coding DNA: TGCAGTGCTAGAGACGGGGGACAGACGCCTCTACCCTACGAGCAGTACTTC.

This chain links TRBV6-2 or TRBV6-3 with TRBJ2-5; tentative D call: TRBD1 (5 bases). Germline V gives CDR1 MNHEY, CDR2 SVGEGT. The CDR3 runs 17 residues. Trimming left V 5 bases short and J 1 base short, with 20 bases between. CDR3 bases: TGTGCCAGCAGTACAGGAAGCAAGAGGTTCGCCCAAGAGACCCAGTACTTC. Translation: CASSTGSKRFAQETQYF.

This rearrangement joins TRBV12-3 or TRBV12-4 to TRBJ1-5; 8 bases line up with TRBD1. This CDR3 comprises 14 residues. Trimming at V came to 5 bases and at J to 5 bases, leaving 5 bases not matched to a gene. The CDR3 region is CASSADRDDQPQHF. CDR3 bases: TGTGCCAGCAGTGCGGACAGGGATGATCAGCCCCAGCATTTT.

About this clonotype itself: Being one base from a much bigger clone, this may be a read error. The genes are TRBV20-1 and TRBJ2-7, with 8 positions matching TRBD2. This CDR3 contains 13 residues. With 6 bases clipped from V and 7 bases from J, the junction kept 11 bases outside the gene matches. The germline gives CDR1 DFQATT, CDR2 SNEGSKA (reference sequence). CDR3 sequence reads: CSAEDGTRGEQYF. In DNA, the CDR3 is TGCAGTGCCGAAGACGGGACTAGGGGGGAGCAGTACTTC.

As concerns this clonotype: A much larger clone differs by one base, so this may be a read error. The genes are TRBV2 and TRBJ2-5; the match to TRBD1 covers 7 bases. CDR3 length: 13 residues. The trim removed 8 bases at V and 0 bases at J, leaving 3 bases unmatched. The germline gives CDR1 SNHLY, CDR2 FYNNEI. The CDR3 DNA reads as TGTGCCAGCGAGGGGGCCAACCAAGAGACCCAGTACTTC. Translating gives CASEGANQETQYF.

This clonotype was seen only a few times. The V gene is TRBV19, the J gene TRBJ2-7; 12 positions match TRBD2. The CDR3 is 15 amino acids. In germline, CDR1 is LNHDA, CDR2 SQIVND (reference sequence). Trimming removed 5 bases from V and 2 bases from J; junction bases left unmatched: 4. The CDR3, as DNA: TGTGCCAGTAGTTCATGGACTAGCGGGACCTACGAGCAGTACTTC. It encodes CASSSWTSGTYEQYF. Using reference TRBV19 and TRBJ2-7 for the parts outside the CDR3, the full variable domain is DGGITQSPKYLFRKEGQNVTLSCEQNLNHDAMYWYRQDPGQGLRLIYYSQIVNDFQKGDIAEGYSVSREKKESFPLTVTSAQKNPTAFYLCASSSWTSGTYEQYFGPGTRLTVT.